This T cell receptor (beta chain) came from a study of T cells in Graves' hyperthyroidism and ophthalmopathy. General study results and limits: Most clonotypes expanded in the thyroid (above 0.001) were also present in blood.

RNA transcripts provided the source from which TCR beta CDR3 regions were amplified. TCR CDR3 underwent first-round RT-PCR with the HTBI primer set. Using its own MiXCR run on the multiplex PCR reads, TCRdb lists one record per CDR3 protein. The sample lists approximately 410,000 distinct CDR3 sequences, around 13% seen once, with 5% to 6% in the top ten. This clonotype was seen ten or more times. Its antigen remains unknown. The source is a woman under 30 with Graves' hyperthyroidism. Input material: blood.

CDR3: CASSLEDSPGGTEAFF. DNA for the CDR3: TGTGCCAGCAGCTTAGAGGACAGCCCGGGGGGCACTGAAGCTTTCTTT. V gene TRBV11-2 combines with J gene TRBJ1-1; tentative D call: TRBD1 (6 bases). This CDR3 is built from 16 residues. The germline V and J ends were trimmed by 0 bases and 4 bases, with 15 bases remaining between them. The germline V gene has CDR1 SGHAT and CDR2 FQNNGV.